Shown below are 27 T cell receptor beta chains from a single sample sequenced in a study of early T cells in non-severe SARS-CoV-2 infection. MiXCR was run by TCRdb on the 5' RACE reads, yielding one entry per CDR3 protein. The top ten hold 5% to 8% of the sample, which has around 64,000 distinct CDR3 sequences, 10% to 15% seen once. Specimen: whole blood. The source is an adult who was a healthcare worker with PCR-confirmed SARS-CoV-2 infection or an uninfected control (not recorded which).

This clonotype was observed at least ten times. The chain joins TRBV25-1 to TRBJ2-7; 9 bases agree with TRBD1. J gave up 5 bases and V 4 bases, and 6 bases lay outside the gene matches. Germline V CDR1 and CDR2: MGHDK, SYGVNS. The CDR3 has 14 residues. The CDR3 reads CASSVGQGINEQYF. In nucleotides, the CDR3 is TGTGCCAGCAGTGTCGGACAGGGGATCAACGAGCAGTACTTC.

This clonotype appeared many times. The V and J genes are TRBV29-1 and TRBJ1-4; D is unclear. The V end lost 4 bases, the J end lost 5 bases, and 8 bases lay between the germline ends. Per the germline V gene, CDR1 is SQVTM and CDR2 is ANQGSEA. This CDR3 is 12 amino acids long. The CDR3 here is CSVVSPNEKLFF. In DNA form, the CDR3 reads TGCAGCGTTGTATCCCCAAATGAAAAACTGTTTTTT.

This clonotype has ten or more counts. The chain recombines TRBV3-1 with TRBJ2-7, with 10 bases lining up with TRBD1. The CDR3 covers 16 residues. Trimming cost V 4 bases and J 4 bases; bases outside gene matches: 10. Germline assignment: CDR1 LGHDT and CDR2 YNNKEL (reference sequence). The chain's CDR3 is CASSRLKQGQGYEQYF. The CDR3 DNA is TGTGCCAGCAGCCGACTGAAACAGGGACAGGGGTACGAGCAGTACTTC.

The chain combines TRBV14 with TRBJ2-1; 7 nucleotides agree with TRBD2. The CDR3 loop spans 16 amino acids. CDR1 is SGHDN, CDR2 FVKESK, per germline. Trimming cost V 2 bases and J 3 bases; bases outside gene matches: 7. CDR3 sequence (DNA): TGTGCCAGCAGCCAAAGGTCTAGCGGATACTACAATGAGCAGTTCTTC. As protein: CASSQRSSGYYNEQFF.

The chain joins TRBV2 to TRBJ2-7, with TRBD1 matching 8 bases. Germline V gives CDR1 SNHLY, CDR2 FYNNEI. Trimming cost V 3 bases and J 0 bases; bases outside gene matches: 1. The CDR3 consists of 14 residues. In DNA form, the CDR3 reads TGTGCCAGCAGTGACCAGGGGGCCTCCTACGAGCAGTACTTC. This gives the protein CASSDQGASYEQYF.

The chain couples TRBV15 to TRBJ2-1, with D unresolved. The germline V gene encodes CDR1 LNHNV and CDR2 YYDKDF (reference sequence). The CDR3 has 14 amino acids. V lost 0 bases and J 5 bases, leaving 8 bases between the germline ends. The CDR3 region has the DNA TGTGCCACCAGCAGAGATCTCAAAGACAATGAGCAGTTCTTC. Its translation: CATSRDLKDNEQFF.

The chain employs TRBV5-1 and TRBJ2-7; no clear D gene. Trimming pared 8 bases from V and 3 bases from J, leaving 27 bases between. This CDR3 has 17 residues. The germline V gene has CDR1 SGHRS and CDR2 YFSETQ. Here the CDR3 reads CASHVLPGLRPLYEQYF. CDR3 nucleotides: TGCGCCAGTCATGTCCTTCCCGGGCTACGGCCCCTCTACGAGCAGTACTTC.

The V call is TRBV20-1, the J call TRBJ2-3; TRBD1 aligns across 9 bases. The V gene's germline CDR1 is DFQATT and CDR2 SNEGSKA (reference sequence). The CDR3 extends over 16 amino acids. V lost 2 bases and J lost 1; bases outside the gene matches: 7. In nucleotides, the CDR3 is TGCAGTGCTAGAACACAGGGGGCGAGACGCACAGATACGCAGTATTTT. It specifies CSARTQGARRTDTQYF.

This clonotype was counted ten times or more. This chain uses TRBV12-3 or TRBV12-4 with TRBJ1-3; D gene ambiguous. V was cut by 8 bases and J by 0 bases, with 11 bases left in between. This CDR3 spans 14 amino acids. CDR3 DNA sequence: TGTGCCAGCGCCACCGTAGGCTCTGGAAACACCATATATTTT. It is translated as CASATVGSGNTIYF.

This clonotype was seen a handful of times. The rearrangement joins TRBV18 to TRBJ2-1; the D gene could be TRBD1 or TRBD2 (5 bases each). The V end lost 2 bases, the J end lost 4 bases, and 12 bases lay between the germline ends. The germline V gene encodes CDR1 KGHSH and CDR2 LQKENI. CDR3 length: 15 amino acids. This CDR3 reads CASSPSGAGYNEQFF. DNA for the CDR3: TGTGCCAGCTCACCATCCGGGGCCGGTTACAATGAGCAGTTCTTC.

This clonotype has just a few counts. The chain uses TRBV12-3 or TRBV12-4 and TRBJ2-4, with 8 bases matching TRBD2. J was trimmed by 13 bases and V by 5 bases; bases with no gene match: 7. The CDR3 length is 12 residues. The CDR3 nucleotides read TGTGCCAGCAGTCTCTTCTCGGGAGGGCAGTACTTC. Encoded protein: CASSLFSGGQYF.

Many counts were recorded for this clonotype. The CDR3 spells CASRGDEQYF. CDR3 nucleotides: TGTGCCAGCCGGGGGGACGAGCAGTACTTC. The rearrangement links TRBV18 to TRBJ2-7; 7 bases agree with TRBD2. Germline lookup yields CDR1 KGHSH and CDR2 LQKENI. The length of the CDR3 is 10 residues. Losses at the gene ends were 8 bases for V and 5 bases for J; bases not matched to a gene: 0.

This chain links TRBV7-9 with TRBJ1-3, with D perhaps matching TRBD1 (6 bases). Trimming cost V 4 bases and J 3 bases, with 10 bases left between them. Germline CDR1 and CDR2: SEHNR and FQNEAQ (reference sequence). The CDR3 totals 14 residues. In nucleotides, the CDR3 is TGTGCCAGCAGCTCCACAGGGAGTGGAAACACCATATATTTT. Translation gives CASSSTGSGNTIYF.

This clonotype has only a few counts. V usage is TRBV20-1 and J usage is TRBJ2-5; 8 bases align to TRBD1. CDR3 length equals 13 residues. The germline V gene encodes CDR1 DFQATT and CDR2 SNEGSKA (reference sequence). The V and J ends lost 5 bases and 2 bases, in that order; junction bases with no gene match: 4. CDR3 sequence: CSALDRGQETQYF. CDR3 sequence (DNA): TGCAGTGCTTTAGACAGGGGACAAGAGACCCAGTACTTC.

This clonotype was seen ten or more times. The J gene is TRBJ1-2, the V gene TRBV24-1; maybe TRBD1 (6 bases). This CDR3 has 15 amino acids. Germline loops: CDR1 KGHDR, CDR2 SFDVKD. V gave up 5 bases and J gave up 6 bases, with 18 bases separating them. The DNA for the CDR3 is TGTGCCACCAGTGCGGGTTCGGCAGGGGAGGATGGCTACACCTTC. Its protein product is CATSAGSAGEDGYTF.

This clonotype was counted many times. The V call is TRBV7-2, the J call TRBJ2-7; 8 bases line up with TRBD2. The CDR3 is 16 amino acids. The junction had 9 bases not matched to a gene; V was cut back by 5 bases and J by 0 bases. Germline assignment: CDR1 SGHTA and CDR2 FQGNSA. CDR3: CASSKGGGGSSYEQYF. CDR3 DNA sequence: TGTGCCAGCAGCAAAGGAGGCGGGGGGAGCTCCTACGAGCAGTACTTC.

This clonotype has just a few counts. The chain links TRBV7-2 to TRBJ2-5; D remains ambiguous. The CDR3 totals 13 residues. Germline CDR1 is SGHTA and CDR2 is FQGNSA. V was shortened by 4 bases and J by 3 bases, with 9 bases between the two germline ends. The CDR3 DNA follows: TGTGCCAGCAGCTCCGATTCAGAAGAGACCCAGTACTTC. Its protein is CASSSDSEETQYF.

The rearrangement joins TRBV20-1 to TRBJ2-5; D is possibly TRBD1 or TRBD2 (5 bases each). CDR3 size: 12 residues. V was trimmed by 6 bases and J by 7 bases, leaving 15 bases between them. Germline V CDR1 and CDR2: DFQATT, SNEGSKA (reference sequence). The CDR3 DNA reads as TGCAGTGCAAACGGGGCGGCGGGGACCCAGTACTTC. The encoded protein is CSANGAAGTQYF.

This clonotype appeared a few times. The J gene is TRBJ1-4, the V gene TRBV12-3 or TRBV12-4; D remains unclear. With 0 bases removed from V and 6 bases from J, the gap between germline ends came to 11 bases. The CDR3 consists of 15 residues. CDR3: CASSLAGSSYEKLFF. The CDR3 DNA follows: TGTGCCAGCAGTTTAGCCGGGAGCTCTTATGAAAAACTGTTTTTT.

J is TRBJ2-2 and V is TRBV9, with TRBD1 matching 9 bases. J gave up 4 bases and V 5 bases, and 6 bases lay outside the gene matches. The CDR3 is made up of 15 amino acids. CDR1 is SGDLS and CDR2 is YYNGEE in the germline V gene. The CDR3 nucleotides are TGTGCCAGCAGACCACAGGGGGCGGTCACCGGGGAGCTGTTTTTT. Residues: CASRPQGAVTGELFF.

The CDR3 spells CASSHPPGLGADTQYF. DNA of the CDR3: TGTGCCAGCAGCCACCCGCCGGGACTAGGGGCAGATACGCAGTATTTT. This sequence joins TRBV14 and TRBJ2-3; 8 nucleotides agree with TRBD2. After removal of 3 bases from V and 4 bases from J, the junction contained 9 bases not matched to a gene. The CDR3 covers 16 residues. CDR1 is SGHDN and CDR2 is FVKESK in the germline V gene.

The rearrangement links TRBV2 to TRBJ2-7; 7 bases line up with TRBD1. Germline CDR1 and CDR2: SNHLY and FYNNEI. This CDR3 has 14 amino acids. V shed 4 bases, J shed 2 bases, and the junction held 5 bases outside the gene matches. The CDR3 loop is CASSGGQAPYEQYF. The CDR3 region has the DNA TGTGCCAGCAGTGGTGGACAGGCTCCCTACGAGCAGTACTTC.

This clonotype was seen at least ten times. This rearrangement joins TRBV5-4 to TRBJ2-2; D might be TRBD1 (6 bases). CDR1 is SGHNT, CDR2 YYREEE, per germline (reference sequence). The CDR3 spans 15 residues. V was pared by 1 base and J by 2 bases, with 9 bases between. The CDR3 reads CASSLRRGNTGELFF. The CDR3 coding sequence is TGTGCCAGCAGCTTGCGCAGGGGAAACACCGGGGAGCTGTTTTTT.

This clonotype was seen many times. The chain couples TRBV9 to TRBJ1-1; D unclear. V shed 3 bases and J shed 5 bases, with 11 bases lying between them. The germline CDR1 and CDR2 sequences are SGDLS and YYNGEE. There are 13 residues in the CDR3. The CDR3 sequence: CASSANIGTEAFF. CDR3 nucleotides: TGTGCCAGCAGCGCTAACATCGGTACTGAAGCTTTCTTT.

This clonotype was counted between two and nine times. The rearrangement joins TRBV7-2 to TRBJ1-1; no firm D call. The germline gives CDR1 SGHTA, CDR2 FQGNSA. Trimming removed 0 bases at V and 8 bases at J, with 7 bases between. The length of the CDR3 is 12 residues. The CDR3 bases are TGTGCCAGCAGCTTAGCGGCTCTCGAAGCTTTCTTT. Its translation: CASSLAALEAFF. Full variable domain (remainder filled in from reference TRBV7-2 and TRBJ1-1): GAGVSQSPSNKVTEKGKDVELRCDPISGHTALYWYRQSLGQGLEFLIYFQGNSAPDKSGLPSDRFSAERTGGSVSTLTIQRTQQEDSAVYLCASSLAALEAFFGQGTRLTVV.

Of note for this clonotype: The conserved closing phenylalanine or tryptophan is absent in this CDR3, likely reflecting a read error. The rearrangement links TRBV7-9 to TRBJ2-3, with D perhaps TRBD1 or TRBD2 (6 bases each). The CDR3 covers 15 residues. Trimming left V 5 bases short and J 7 bases short, with 19 bases between. Germline CDR1 SEHNR, CDR2 FQNEAQ (reference sequence). For the CDR3, the DNA is TGTGCCAGCAGCCGTCCGGGACTGGACAGCCATACGCAGTATTTG. Amino acids: CASSRPGLDSHTQYL.

Many counts were recorded for this clonotype. V and J are TRBV6-5 and TRBJ2-7, with 12 bases identical to TRBD1. Per the germline V gene, CDR1 is MNHEY and CDR2 is SVGAGI. J gave up 7 bases and V 7 bases, and 14 bases lay outside the gene matches. The CDR3 contains 16 residues. The CDR3 region has the DNA TGTGCCAGCAAAATAAGACCGGGACAGGGGGCTCAAGAGCAGTACTTC. The encoded protein is CASKIRPGQGAQEQYF.